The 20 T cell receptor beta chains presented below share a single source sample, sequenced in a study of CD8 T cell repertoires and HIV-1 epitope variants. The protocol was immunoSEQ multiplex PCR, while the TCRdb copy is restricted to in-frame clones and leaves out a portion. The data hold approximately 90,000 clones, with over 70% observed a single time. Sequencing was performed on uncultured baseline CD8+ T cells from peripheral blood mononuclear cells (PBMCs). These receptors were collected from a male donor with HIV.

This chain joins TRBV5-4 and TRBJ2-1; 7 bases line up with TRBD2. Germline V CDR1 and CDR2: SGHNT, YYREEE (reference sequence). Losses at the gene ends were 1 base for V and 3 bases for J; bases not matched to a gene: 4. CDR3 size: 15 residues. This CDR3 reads CASSLIQRDYNEQFF. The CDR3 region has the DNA TGTGCCAGCAGCTTGATACAGCGGGACTACAATGAGCAGTTCTTC.

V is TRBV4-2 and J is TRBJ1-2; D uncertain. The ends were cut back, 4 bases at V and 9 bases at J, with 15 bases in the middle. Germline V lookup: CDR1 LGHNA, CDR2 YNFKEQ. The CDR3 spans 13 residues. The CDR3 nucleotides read TGTGCCAGCAGCCCCGGAGGTTCGGGAAGCTACACCTTC. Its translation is CASSPGGSGSYTF.

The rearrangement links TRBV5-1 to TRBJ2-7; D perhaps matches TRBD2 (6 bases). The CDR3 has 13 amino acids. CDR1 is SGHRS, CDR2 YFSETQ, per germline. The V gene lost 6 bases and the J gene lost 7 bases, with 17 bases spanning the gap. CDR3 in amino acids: CASNLEGLGEQYF. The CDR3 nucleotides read TGCGCCAGCAACCTGGAGGGGCTGGGGGAGCAGTACTTC.

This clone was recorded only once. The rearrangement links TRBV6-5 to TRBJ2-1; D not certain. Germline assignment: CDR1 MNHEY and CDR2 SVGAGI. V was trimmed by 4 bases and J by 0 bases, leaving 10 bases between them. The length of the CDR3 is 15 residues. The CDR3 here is CASSLDRSSYNEQFF. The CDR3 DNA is TGTGCCAGCAGTTTGGATAGAAGCTCCTACAATGAGCAGTTCTTC.

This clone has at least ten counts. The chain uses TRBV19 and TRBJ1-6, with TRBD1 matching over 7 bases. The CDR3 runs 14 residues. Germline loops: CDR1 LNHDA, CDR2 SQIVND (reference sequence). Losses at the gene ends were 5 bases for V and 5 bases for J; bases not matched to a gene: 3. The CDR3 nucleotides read TGTGCCAGTAGTGGGACAGCAGATAATTCACCCCTCCACTTT. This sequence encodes CASSGTADNSPLHF.

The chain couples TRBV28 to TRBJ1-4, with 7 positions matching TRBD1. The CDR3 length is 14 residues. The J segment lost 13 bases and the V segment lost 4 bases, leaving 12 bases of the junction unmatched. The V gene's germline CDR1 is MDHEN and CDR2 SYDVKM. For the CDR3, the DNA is TGTGCCAGCAGTTCTGACCAGCCCAGGGGGGGACTGTTTTTT. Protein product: CASSSDQPRGGLFF.

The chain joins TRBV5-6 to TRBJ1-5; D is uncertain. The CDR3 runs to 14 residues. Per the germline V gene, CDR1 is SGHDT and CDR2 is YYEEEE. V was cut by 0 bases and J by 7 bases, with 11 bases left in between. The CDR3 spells CASSLAEARQPQHF. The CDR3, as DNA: TGTGCCAGCAGCTTGGCCGAGGCCCGACAGCCCCAGCATTTT.

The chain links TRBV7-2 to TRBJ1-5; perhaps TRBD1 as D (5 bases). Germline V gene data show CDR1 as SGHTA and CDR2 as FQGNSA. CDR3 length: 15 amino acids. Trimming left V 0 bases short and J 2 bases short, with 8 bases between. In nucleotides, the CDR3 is TGTGCCAGCAGCTTAGCGGGAGGGGGCAATCAGCCCCAGCATTTT. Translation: CASSLAGGGNQPQHF.

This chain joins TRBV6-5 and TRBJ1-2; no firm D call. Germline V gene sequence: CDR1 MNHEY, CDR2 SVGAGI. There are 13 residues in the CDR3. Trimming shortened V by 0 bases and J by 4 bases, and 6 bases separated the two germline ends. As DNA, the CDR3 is TGTGCCAGCAGTTACTCGGACCTCTATGGCTACACCTTC. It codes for CASSYSDLYGYTF.

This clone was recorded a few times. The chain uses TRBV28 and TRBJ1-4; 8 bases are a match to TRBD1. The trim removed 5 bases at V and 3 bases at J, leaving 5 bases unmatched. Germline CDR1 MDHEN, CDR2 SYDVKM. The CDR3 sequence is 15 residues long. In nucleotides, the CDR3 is TGTGCCAGCAGTCCCCCGACAGGGGCTAATGAAAAACTGTTTTTT. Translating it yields CASSPPTGANEKLFF.

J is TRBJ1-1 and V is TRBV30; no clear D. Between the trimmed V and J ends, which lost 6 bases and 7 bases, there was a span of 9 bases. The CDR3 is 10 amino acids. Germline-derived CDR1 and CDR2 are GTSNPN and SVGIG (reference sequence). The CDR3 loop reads CACCFGEAFF. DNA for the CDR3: TGTGCCTGCTGTTTCGGTGAAGCTTTCTTT.

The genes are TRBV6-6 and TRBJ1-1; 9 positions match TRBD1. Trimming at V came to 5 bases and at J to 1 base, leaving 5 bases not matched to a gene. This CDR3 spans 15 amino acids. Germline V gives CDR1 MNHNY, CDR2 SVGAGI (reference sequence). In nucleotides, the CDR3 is TGTGCCAGCAGTCGAGACAGGGGGGCGAACACTGAAGCTTTCTTT. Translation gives CASSRDRGANTEAFF.

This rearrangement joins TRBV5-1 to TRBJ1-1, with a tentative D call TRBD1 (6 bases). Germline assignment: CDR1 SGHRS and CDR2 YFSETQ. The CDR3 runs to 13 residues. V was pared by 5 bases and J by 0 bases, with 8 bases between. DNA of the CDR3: TGCGCCAGCAGAAGGGACATGAACACTGAAGCTTTCTTT. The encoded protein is CASRRDMNTEAFF.

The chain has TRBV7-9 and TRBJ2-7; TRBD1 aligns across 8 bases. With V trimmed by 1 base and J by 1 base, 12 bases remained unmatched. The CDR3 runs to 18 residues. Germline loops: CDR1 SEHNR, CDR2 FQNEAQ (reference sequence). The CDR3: CASSLGTGFLGSSYEQYF. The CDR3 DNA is TGTGCCAGCAGCTTAGGGACAGGGTTTCTAGGTTCGTCCTACGAGCAGTACTTC.

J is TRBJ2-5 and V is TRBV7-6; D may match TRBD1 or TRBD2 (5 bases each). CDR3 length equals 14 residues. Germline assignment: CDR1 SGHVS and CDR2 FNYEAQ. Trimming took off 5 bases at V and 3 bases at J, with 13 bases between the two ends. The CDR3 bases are TGTGCCAGCAGCCAAGGGACGGCTAAAGAGACCCAGTACTTC. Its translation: CASSQGTAKETQYF.

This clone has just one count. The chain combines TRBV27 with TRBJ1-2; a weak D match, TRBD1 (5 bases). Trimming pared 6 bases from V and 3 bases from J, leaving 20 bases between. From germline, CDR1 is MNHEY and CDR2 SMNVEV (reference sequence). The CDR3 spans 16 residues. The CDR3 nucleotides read TGTGCCAGCAGCAGACTCGGGACGGTCCTGGACTATGGCTACACCTTC. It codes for CASSRLGTVLDYGYTF.

This chain's CDR3 is CASSDLGKGGEKLFF. The CDR3 region has the DNA TGTGCCAGCAGTGACTTGGGGAAAGGAGGTGAAAAACTGTTTTTT. The chain recombines TRBV6-1 with TRBJ1-4; D is ambiguous. V was trimmed by 3 bases and J by 7 bases, leaving 15 bases between them. The CDR3 has 15 residues. Germline CDR1 MNHNS, CDR2 SASEGT.

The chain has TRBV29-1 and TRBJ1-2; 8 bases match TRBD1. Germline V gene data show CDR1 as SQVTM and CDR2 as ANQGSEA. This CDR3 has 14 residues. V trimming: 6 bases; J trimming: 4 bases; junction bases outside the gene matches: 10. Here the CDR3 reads CSVIHRGRGYGYTF. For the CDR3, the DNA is TGCAGCGTGATCCACAGGGGGAGAGGCTATGGCTACACCTTC.

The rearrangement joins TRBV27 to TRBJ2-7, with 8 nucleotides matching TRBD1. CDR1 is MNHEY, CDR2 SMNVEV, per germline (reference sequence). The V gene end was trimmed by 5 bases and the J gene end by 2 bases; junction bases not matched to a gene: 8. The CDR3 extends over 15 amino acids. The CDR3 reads CASSRTGSLTYEQYF. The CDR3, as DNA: TGTGCCAGCAGTCGGACAGGGTCGTTAACCTACGAGCAGTACTTC.

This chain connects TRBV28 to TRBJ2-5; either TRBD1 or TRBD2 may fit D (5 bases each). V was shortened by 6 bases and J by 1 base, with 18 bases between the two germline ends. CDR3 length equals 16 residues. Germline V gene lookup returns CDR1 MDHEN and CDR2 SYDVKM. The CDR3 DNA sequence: TGTGCCAGCAGGAAAATAAAGAGGGGTTCCCAAGAGACCCAGTACTTC. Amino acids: CASRKIKRGSQETQYF.